Listed below are T cell receptor beta chains from one sample, sequenced in a study of shared clonotypes between healthy human individuals. Here immunoSEQ multiplex PCR was the method, and the copy in TCRdb shows in-frame clones only, minus some. The repertoire holds over 850,000 clones, around 82% seen once, with roughly 0.56% in the top ten. The source material was memory CD4+ T cells from PBMCs. These receptors originate from a man between 18 and 29 years old in good health. Some clones in this sample may be carry-over from other donors' samples. The CDR3 runs from the conserved cysteine through the conserved F or W. A D gene is named only where the DNA matches it firmly. Expanded clones are given a class, and other clones once, few, many or no size at all.

J: TRBJ2-1
V: TRBV7-3
size: -
D: -
CDR3: CASSFSRGNEQFF
DNA: TGTGCCAGCAGCTTCTCTAGGGGGAATGAGCAGTTCTTC

J: TRBJ1-5
V: TRBV28
size: -
D: -
CDR3: CASSRAGASNQSQHF
DNA: TGTGCCAGCAGCCGTGCGGGGGCCTCCAATCAGTCCCAGCATTTT

J: TRBJ2-1
V: TRBV5-4
size: -
D: -
CDR3: CASSPKGYNEQFF
DNA: TGTGCCAGCAGCCCTAAGGGCTACAATGAGCAGTTCTTC

J: TRBJ1-5
V: TRBV4-1
size: -
D: -
CDR3: CASSQDGSGAQPQHF
DNA: TGCGCCAGCAGCCAAGATGGTTCAGGGGCTCAGCCCCAGCATTTT

J: TRBJ2-2
V: TRBV9
size: once
D: TRBD2
CDR3: CASSTLAGATGELFF
DNA: TGTGCCAGCAGCACCCTCGCGGGAGCCACCGGGGAGCTGTTTTTT

J: TRBJ2-7
V: TRBV7-9
size: once
D: -
CDR3: CASSLVANVGEQYF
DNA: TGTGCCAGCAGCTTAGTAGCGAACGTCGGCGAGCAGTACTTC

J: TRBJ2-2
V: TRBV29-1
size: -
D: -
CDR3: CSVEDPWTGELFF
DNA: TGCAGCGTTGAAGATCCCTGGACCGGGGAGCTGTTTTTT

J: TRBJ1-3
V: TRBV30
size: -
D: -
CDR3: CAWRSWKVGNTIYF
DNA: TGTGCCTGGAGATCTTGGAAGGTTGGAAACACCATATATTTT

J: TRBJ2-5
V: TRBV6-5
size: -
D: TRBD2
CDR3: CASSYSGGEETQYF
DNA: TGTGCCAGCAGTTACTCCGGGGGGGAAGAGACCCAGTACTTC

J: TRBJ2-2
V: TRBV7-8
size: -
D: -
CDR3: CASSQSGGNPGELFF
DNA: TGTGCCAGCAGCCAAAGTGGAGGGAACCCCGGGGAGCTGTTTTTT

J: TRBJ1-1
V: TRBV27
size: few
D: -
CDR3: CASSHTGRYTEAFF
DNA: TGTGCCAGCAGCCACACCGGGCGTTACACTGAAGCTTTCTTT

J: TRBJ1-1
V: TRBV7-3
size: -
D: -
CDR3: CASRTTRFTEAFF
DNA: TGTGCCAGCAGGACAACGAGGTTCACTGAAGCTTTCTTT

J: TRBJ2-5
V: TRBV4-2
size: -
D: -
CDR3: CASSQGSGEGETQYF
DNA: TGTGCCAGCAGCCAAGGGTCGGGAGAGGGAGAGACCCAGTACTTC

J: TRBJ1-4
V: TRBV4-1
size: many
D: -
CDR3: CASSPSGNSNEKLFF
DNA: TGCGCCAGCAGCCCCTCAGGGAATAGTAACGAAAAACTGTTTTTT

J: TRBJ1-2
V: TRBV10-2
size: -
D: TRBD1
CDR3: CASSERTGEGYTF
DNA: TGCGCCAGCAGTGAAAGGACAGGGGAAGGCTACACCTTC

J: TRBJ2-7
V: TRBV27
size: -
D: TRBD2
CDR3: CASSLFLAEGEQYF
DNA: TGTGCCAGCAGTTTATTCCTAGCGGAAGGGGAGCAGTACTTC

J: TRBJ1-5
V: TRBV7-2
size: once
D: -
CDR3: CASSSDRNQPQHF
DNA: TGTGCCAGCAGCTCGGATCGGAATCAGCCCCAGCATTTT

J: TRBJ1-5
V: TRBV18
size: -
D: -
CDR3: CASSPWVRMGCSQPQHF
DNA: TGTGCCAGCTCACCATGGGTCCGAATGGGGTGTAGTCAGCCCCAGCATTTT

J: TRBJ1-5
V: TRBV2
size: -
D: -
CDR3: CASSGGRGSNQPQHF
DNA: TGTGCCAGCAGCGGGGGACGGGGCAGCAATCAGCCCCAGCATTTT

J: TRBJ2-7
V: TRBV18
size: once
D: -
CDR3: CASSPLPWYEQYF
DNA: TGTGCCAGCTCACCCCTCCCCTGGTACGAGCAGTACTTC

J: TRBJ1-1
V: TRBV7-3
size: -
D: -
CDR3: CASSATGQAGTEAFF
DNA: TGTGCCAGCAGCGCAACAGGGCAGGCAGGCACTGAAGCTTTCTTT

J: TRBJ2-7
V: TRBV30
size: once
D: TRBD2
CDR3: CAWSVGLADYEQYF
DNA: TGTGCCTGGAGTGTAGGACTAGCGGACTACGAGCAGTACTTC

J: TRBJ2-5
V: TRBV27
size: -
D: -
CDR3: CASSPRLGETQYF
DNA: TGTGCCAGCAGTCCCCGGCTGGGAGAGACCCAGTACTTC

J: TRBJ1-1
V: TRBV28
size: -
D: TRBD1
CDR3: CASSSIPRQGEAFF
DNA: TGTGCCAGCAGTTCGATACCTCGACAGGGAGAAGCTTTCTTT

J: TRBJ2-3
V: TRBV9
size: once
D: TRBD1
CDR3: CASSPVGDSSTDTQYF
DNA: TGTGCCAGCAGCCCAGTGGGGGACAGCAGCACAGATACGCAGTATTTT

J: TRBJ1-1
V: TRBV6-6
size: -
D: -
CDR3: CASSSGGTEAFF
DNA: TGTGCCAGCAGTTCAGGCGGAACTGAAGCTTTCTTT

J: TRBJ1-5
V: TRBV7-9
size: -
D: -
CDR3: CASSRAATPGQPQHF
DNA: TGTGCCAGCAGCCGGGCTGCAACGCCTGGTCAGCCCCAGCATTTT

J: TRBJ2-3
V: TRBV9
size: -
D: -
CDR3: CASSVGATTDTQYF
DNA: TGTGCCAGCAGCGTAGGGGCTACCACAGATACGCAGTATTTT

J: TRBJ2-3
V: TRBV7-2
size: -
D: -
CDR3: CASSLYTETQYF
DNA: TGTGCCAGCAGCTTATATACTGAGACGCAGTATTTT

J: TRBJ1-1
V: TRBV4-3
size: -
D: TRBD1
CDR3: CASSQGQGNTEAFF
DNA: TGCGCCAGCAGCCAGGGACAGGGGAACACTGAAGCTTTCTTT

J: TRBJ1-2
V: TRBV5-4
size: once
D: -
CDR3: CASSSTGVYGYTF
DNA: TGTGCCAGCAGCTCAACCGGGGTCTATGGCTACACCTTC

J: TRBJ2-1
V: TRBV5-1
size: -
D: -
CDR3: CASRSGPRNEQFF
DNA: TGCGCCAGCAGGTCGGGTCCCCGGAATGAGCAGTTCTTC

J: TRBJ1-3
V: TRBV5-1
size: -
D: TRBD1
CDR3: CASSFQGARGNTIYF
DNA: TGCGCCAGCAGCTTTCAGGGGGCGAGGGGAAACACCATATATTTT

J: TRBJ2-5
V: TRBV7-2
size: -
D: TRBD2
CDR3: CASRQRGGREETQYF
DNA: TGTGCCAGCAGGCAGCGTGGTGGGAGGGAAGAGACCCAGTACTTC

J: TRBJ2-1
V: TRBV5-1
size: -
D: TRBD2
CDR3: CASSLTWTSGRPNEQFF
DNA: TGCGCCAGCAGCTTAACCTGGACTAGCGGGAGGCCTAATGAGCAGTTCTTC

J: TRBJ2-5
V: TRBV18
size: -
D: TRBD1
CDR3: CASSPRTGVETQYF
DNA: TGTGCCAGCTCACCGAGAACAGGGGTAGAGACCCAGTACTTC

J: TRBJ2-7
V: TRBV7-2
size: -
D: -
CDR3: CASSLVRGDEQYF
DNA: TGTGCCAGCAGCTTAGTCAGGGGCGACGAGCAGTACTTC

J: TRBJ2-4
V: TRBV6-1
size: once
D: -
CDR3: CASSGGTWGIQYF
DNA: TGTGCCAGCAGTGGGGGGACCTGGGGCATTCAGTACTTC

J: TRBJ2-7
V: TRBV5-1
size: -
D: TRBD1
CDR3: CASSWTGDGYEQYF
DNA: TGCGCCAGCAGCTGGACAGGGGATGGCTACGAGCAGTACTTC

J: TRBJ1-4
V: TRBV28
size: -
D: -
CDR3: CASIGNNEKLFF
DNA: TGTGCCAGCATTGGGAACAATGAAAAACTGTTTTTT

J: TRBJ1-5
V: TRBV7-2
size: -
D: -
CDR3: CASSPARGWNQPQHF
DNA: TGTGCCAGCAGCCCAGCAAGGGGGTGGAATCAGCCCCAGCATTTT

J: TRBJ2-3
V: TRBV5-1
size: -
D: TRBD2
CDR3: CASSLGLAVSTDTQYF
DNA: TGCGCCAGCAGCTTGGGCCTAGCGGTTAGCACAGATACGCAGTATTTT

J: TRBJ2-5
V: TRBV19
size: few
D: TRBD2
CDR3: CASSTQLAGGHQTQYF
DNA: TGTGCCAGTAGTACGCAGCTAGCGGGAGGGCATCAGACCCAGTACTTC

J: TRBJ2-2
V: TRBV5-4
size: -
D: TRBD1
CDR3: CASSLGQGPANTGELFF
DNA: TGTGCCAGCAGCTTGGGACAGGGACCCGCGAACACCGGGGAGCTGTTTTTT

J: TRBJ1-1
V: TRBV5-1
size: -
D: -
CDR3: CASSLLYNTEAFF
DNA: TGCGCCAGCAGCTTGCTATATAACACTGAAGCTTTCTTT

J: TRBJ1-1
V: TRBV11-2
size: -
D: -
CDR3: CASREGLNTEAFF
DNA: TGTGCCAGCAGGGAGGGGCTTAACACTGAAGCTTTCTTT

J: TRBJ1-2
V: TRBV9
size: -
D: TRBD1
CDR3: CASSASNPGQGYGYTF
DNA: TGTGCCAGCAGCGCCTCCAACCCGGGACAGGGGTATGGCTACACCTTC

J: TRBJ2-3
V: TRBV6-5
size: -
D: TRBD1
CDR3: CASSRDRRTDTQYF
DNA: TGTGCCAGCAGCCGGGACAGACGCACAGATACGCAGTATTTT

J: TRBJ2-5
V: TRBV7-8
size: -
D: -
CDR3: CASSSGSKETQYF
DNA: TGTGCCAGCAGCTCGGGGTCGAAAGAGACCCAGTACTTC

J: TRBJ1-1
V: TRBV19
size: -
D: -
CDR3: CASSIGRNTEAFF
DNA: TGTGCCAGTAGTATCGGCAGGAACACTGAAGCTTTCTTT

J: TRBJ2-2
V: TRBV6-1
size: many
D: -
CDR3: CASSRGGTGELFF
DNA: TGTGCCAGCAGTCGGGGAGGCACCGGGGAGCTGTTTTTT

J: TRBJ1-2
V: TRBV18
size: -
D: -
CDR3: CASSPGSSNYGYTF
DNA: TGTGCCAGCTCACCGGGCAGTTCTAACTATGGCTACACCTTC

J: TRBJ2-1
V: TRBV7-6
size: -
D: -
CDR3: CASSLAVTSSYNEQFF
DNA: TGTGCCAGCAGCTTAGCAGTCACCTCCTCCTACAATGAGCAGTTCTTC

J: TRBJ2-7
V: TRBV21-1
size: few
D: -
CDR3: CASSKGDSGREYEQYF
DNA: TGTGCCAGCAGCAAAGGGGATAGCGGGAGGGAGTACGAGCAGTACTTC

J: TRBJ1-1
V: TRBV13
size: many
D: -
CDR3: CASSLEFGSTF
DNA: TGTGCCAGCAGCTTAGAGTTCGGGTCCACATTT

J: TRBJ2-7
V: TRBV11-2
size: once
D: -
CDR3: CASSSPRGALGEQYF
DNA: TGTGCCAGCAGCTCCCCCCGGGGGGCGCTGGGTGAGCAGTACTTC

J: TRBJ2-6
V: TRBV29-1
size: -
D: TRBD1
CDR3: CSVGQGPSGANVLTF
DNA: TGCAGCGTTGGACAGGGACCCTCTGGGGCCAACGTCCTGACTTTC

J: TRBJ2-4
V: TRBV2
size: -
D: TRBD2
CDR3: CASRLAGVLNIQYF
DNA: TGTGCCAGCCGCCTAGCGGGGGTCTTAAACATTCAGTACTTC